This T cell receptor (beta chain) comes out of a study of metastatic and nonmetastatic thyroid tumors. Study-wide results and limits: In blood and tumor, TCR beta diversity was reportedly significantly higher in malignant thyroid tumors than in benign nodules.

Prior to thyroid surgery, none of the patients had received any treatment. Germline values: CDR1 MNHNS, CDR2 SASEGT. Trimming removed 7 bases at V and 7 bases at J, with 14 bases between. CDR3 size: 12 residues. Comments on this clone: Its antigen is unidentified.

TCRdb re-called the PCR reads via MiXCR. This sample has under 45,000 clones, with 35% to 45% found just once. Sequenced input: tumor tissue. The TCR sequence derives from a female donor with papillary thyroid cancer or a benign thyroid nodule (not recorded which). Some clones in this sample may be carry-over from other donors' samples. V is TRBV6-1 and J is TRBJ2-7; no clear D gene. The CDR3 DNA reads TGTGCCAGCAAGGACCCCCGCTGGGAGCAGTACTTC. Protein: CASKDPRWEQYF.